Shown below are 16 T cell receptor beta chains from a single sample sequenced in a study of cytomegalovirus exposure and HLA in healthy donors. Sequencing used immunoSEQ multiplex PCR; TCRdb keeps in-frame clones, though not all of them. The sample consists of 300,000 to 350,000 clones, roughly 88% of them appearing once. Source material: PBMCs. The origin of the receptors is a man aged 25 to 45 in good health and CMV-seronegative.

The chain links TRBV6-1 to TRBJ1-2; D is unclear. The V and J ends lost 8 bases and 3 bases respectively, with 13 bases between them. The CDR3 runs 13 residues. Per the germline V gene, CDR1 is MNHNS and CDR2 is SASEGT. CDR3 sequence (DNA): TGTGCCAGCCGGGAGGGTTTATACTATGGCTACACCTTC. Translated: CASREGLYYGYTF.

A single count supports this clone. V and J are TRBV5-4 and TRBJ2-7, with 12 bases matching TRBD2. Losses at the gene ends were 3 bases for V and 7 bases for J; bases not matched to a gene: 8. The CDR3 totals 15 residues. Germline CDR1 and CDR2: SGHNT and YYREEE (reference sequence). The CDR3 region is CASSSGLAGPREQYF. The DNA for the CDR3 is TGTGCCAGCAGCTCTGGACTAGCGGGGCCCAGGGAGCAGTACTTC. The full variable domain, its missing parts supplied by reference TRBV5-4 and TRBJ2-7, is ETGVTQSPTHLIKTRGQQVTLRCSSQSGHNTVSWYQQALGQGPQFIFQYYREEENGRGNFPPRFSGLQFPNYSSELNVNALELDDSALYLCASSSGLAGPREQYFGPGTRLTVT.

CDR3 sequence reads: CASSNRERSEKLFF. The CDR3, as DNA: TGTGCCAGCAGTAACAGGGAGCGTTCTGAAAAACTGTTTTTT. The chain has TRBV2 and TRBJ1-4; TRBD1 might be the D (6 bases). Trimming shortened V by 5 bases and J by 7 bases, and 14 bases separated the two germline ends. The CDR3 covers 14 residues. Germline assignment: CDR1 SNHLY and CDR2 FYNNEI. The whole variable domain, remainder taken from reference TRBV2 and TRBJ1-4, is EPEVTQTPSHQVTQMGQEVILRCVPISNHLYFYWYRQILGQKVEFLVSFYNNEISEKSEIFDDQFSVERPDGSNFTLKIRSTKLEDSAMYFCASSNRERSEKLFFGSGTQLSVL.

The rearrangement uses TRBV5-1 and TRBJ2-7, with TRBD2 matching over 7 bases. This CDR3 is 14 amino acids long. Losses at the gene ends were 3 bases for V and 3 bases for J; bases not matched to a gene: 6. Germline CDR1 is SGHRS and CDR2 is YFSETQ. The chain's CDR3 is CASSSSGTNYEQYF. CDR3 DNA: TGCGCCAGCAGCTCGTCCGGGACTAACTACGAGCAGTACTTC.

A word on this clone: Other DNA sequences within the sample encode an identical CDR3. V gene TRBV19 combines with J gene TRBJ1-1, with D uncertain. The V end lost 2 bases, the J end lost 4 bases, and 8 bases lay between the germline ends. The germline gives CDR1 LNHDA, CDR2 SQIVND (reference sequence). The CDR3 runs to 13 residues. DNA of the CDR3: TGTGCCAGTAGTATATGGGGAGGCACTGAAGCTTTCTTT. Translation: CASSIWGGTEAFF. Full variable domain (missing parts from reference TRBV19 and TRBJ1-1): DGGITQSPKYLFRKEGQNVTLSCEQNLNHDAMYWYRQDPGQGLRLIYYSQIVNDFQKGDIAEGYSVSREKKESFPLTVTSAQKNPTAFYLCASSIWGGTEAFFGQGTRLTVV.

The V and J genes are TRBV9 and TRBJ2-7, with D tentatively TRBD2 (6 bases). V was cut by 2 bases and J by 2 bases, with 14 bases left in between. CDR1 is SGDLS, CDR2 YYNGEE, per germline. This CDR3 region has 15 residues. This CDR3 reads CASSVLPGRTYEQYF. CDR3 DNA: TGTGCCAGCAGCGTCTTACCAGGGAGGACCTACGAGCAGTACTTC.

Comments on this clone: Other DNA sequences in the same sample also yield this CDR3. The chain joins TRBV11-2 to TRBJ2-7, with unresolved D. CDR1 is SGHAT and CDR2 is FQNNGV in the germline V gene. V was trimmed by 2 bases and J by 4 bases, leaving 6 bases between them. This CDR3 has 12 amino acids. This chain's CDR3 is CASSLTGYEQYF. Here the CDR3 DNA reads TGTGCCAGCAGCTTAACCGGGTACGAGCAGTACTTC.

The DNA of the CDR3 is TGTGCCAGCAGCTTGGGAGGGCATGACACCGGGGAGCTGTTTTTT. Translation: CASSLGGHDTGELFF. The V call is TRBV5-6, the J call TRBJ2-2; TRBD2 might be the D (5 bases). The CDR3 spans 15 residues. Germline assignment: CDR1 SGHDT and CDR2 YYEEEE. Trimming stripped 0 bases from V and 3 bases from J, with 9 bases between. The full variable domain, in which reference TRBV5-6 and TRBJ2-2 provide the parts outside the CDR3, is DAGVTQSPTHLIKTRGQQVTLRCSPKSGHDTVSWYQQALGQGPQFIFQYYEEEERQRGNFPDRFSGHQFPNYSSELNVNALLLGDSALYLCASSLGGHDTGELFFGEGSRLTVL.

The J gene is TRBJ1-5, the V gene TRBV5-5; D is undetermined. Trimming took 0 bases from V and 3 from J, leaving 13 bases between them. There are 16 residues in the CDR3. Per the germline V gene, CDR1 is SGHKS and CDR2 is YYEKEE (reference sequence). CDR3 amino acids: CASSLAVGVINQPQHF. The CDR3 nucleotides are TGTGCCAGCAGCTTGGCGGTCGGAGTTATCAATCAGCCCCAGCATTTT. The full variable domain, its missing parts supplied by reference TRBV5-5 and TRBJ1-5, is DAGVTQSPTHLIKTRGQQVTLRCSPISGHKSVSWYQQVLGQGPQFIFQYYEKEERGRGNFPDRFSARQFPNYSSELNVNALLLGDSALYLCASSLAVGVINQPQHFGDGTRLSIL.

A single count supports this clone. The chain employs TRBV14 and TRBJ1-1; 7 bases match TRBD1. Germline values: CDR1 SGHDN, CDR2 FVKESK. This CDR3 region has 15 residues. V was clipped by 4 bases and J by 6 bases; unmatched bases: 11. This CDR3 reads CASSPSRGRVAEAFF. Written as DNA, the CDR3 is TGTGCCAGCAGCCCATCCAGGGGGAGAGTCGCTGAAGCTTTCTTT.

This clone has just a few counts. V gene TRBV7-6 combines with J gene TRBJ2-2; D gene uncertain. CDR3 length: 14 residues. CDR1 and CDR2 from the germline V gene are SGHVS and FNYEAQ. V was trimmed by 5 bases and J by 6 bases, leaving 13 bases between them. CDR3 loop: CASSAQTPPGELFF. CDR3 bases: TGTGCCAGCAGCGCGCAAACCCCCCCCGGGGAGCTGTTTTTT.

CDR3: CASSRTEGLNTEAFF. CDR3 in DNA: TGCGCCAGCAGTAGGACAGAAGGTTTGAACACTGAAGCTTTCTTT. The chain combines TRBV10-2 with TRBJ1-1, with D tentatively TRBD1 (6 bases). CDR1 and CDR2 from the germline V gene are WSHSY and SAAADI. The V and J ends lost 5 bases and 0 bases respectively, with 13 bases between them. The CDR3 has 15 amino acids.

The chain has TRBV6-4 and TRBJ1-1; D is undetermined. Looked up from germline, CDR1 is MRHNA and CDR2 is SNTAGT. Trimming left V 5 bases short and J 4 bases short, with 14 bases between. This CDR3 spans 14 amino acids. DNA of the CDR3: TGTGCCAGCAGTATTGAGGCGAGAGCCACTGAAGCTTTCTTT. It encodes CASSIEARATEAFF.

This clone occurred a few times. The gene calls are TRBV7-8 and TRBJ1-1; the D gene is possibly TRBD1 (5 bases). Germline values: CDR1 SGHVS, CDR2 FQNEAQ. V lost 1 base and J 11 bases, leaving 11 bases between the germline ends. This CDR3 comprises 12 residues. The DNA for the CDR3 is TGTGCCAGCAGCTTAGTCCAGGGTATGGCTTTCTTT. Protein: CASSLVQGMAFF.

V is TRBV4-2 and J is TRBJ1-6; 8 positions agree with TRBD1. V lost 0 bases to trimming and J lost 8 bases; unmatched junction nucleotides: 3. CDR1 LGHNA and CDR2 YNFKEQ come from the germline V gene. The CDR3 runs 15 residues. CDR3 DNA sequence: TGTGCCAGCAGCCAAGATCGGACAGGGTATTCACCCCTCCACTTT. Encoded protein: CASSQDRTGYSPLHF.

Notes on this clone: At the DNA level, this CDR3 is encoded by other sequences in the same sample as well. CDR3 residues: CASSLSGEGTEAFF. As DNA, the CDR3 is TGCGCCAGCAGCTTGTCAGGGGAGGGCACTGAAGCTTTCTTT. The chain has TRBV5-1 and TRBJ1-1; TRBD1 might be the D (6 bases). The CDR3 is made up of 14 amino acids. Between the trimmed V and J ends, which lost 1 base and 4 bases, there was a span of 11 bases. Per germline, CDR1 SGHRS and CDR2 YFSETQ.